The clone carrying this TCR beta chain was observed many times. What it binds is unknown. This CDR3 has 15 amino acids. The germline V gene encodes CDR1 SGHAT and CDR2 FQDESV (reference sequence). V dropped 5 bases and J dropped 5 bases, with 16 bases sitting between them. The record originates from a study of blood T cells in healthy people across ages. Overall study results and limits: Possibly, changes in expanded clonotypes were confounded because donor CMV status was unknown.

Every donor contributed about 10 milliliters of peripheral blood by blood draw. A sample-barcoded 5' primer and a J-beta primer mix were used in a second PCR of about 6 to 11 cycles. TCRdb fed the 5' RACE reads into MiXCR, producing one record per CDR3 protein. The sample contains about 640,000 distinct CDR3 sequences, less than 35% of which appear only once. The sample comprised blood. The source is an elderly woman in good health. The chain employs TRBV11-1 and TRBJ2-4; a weak D match, TRBD1 (5 bases). In DNA, the CDR3 is TGTGCCAGCAGCCACATGACAGTAGGGGAAAACATTCAGTACTTC. It translates to CASSHMTVGENIQYF.